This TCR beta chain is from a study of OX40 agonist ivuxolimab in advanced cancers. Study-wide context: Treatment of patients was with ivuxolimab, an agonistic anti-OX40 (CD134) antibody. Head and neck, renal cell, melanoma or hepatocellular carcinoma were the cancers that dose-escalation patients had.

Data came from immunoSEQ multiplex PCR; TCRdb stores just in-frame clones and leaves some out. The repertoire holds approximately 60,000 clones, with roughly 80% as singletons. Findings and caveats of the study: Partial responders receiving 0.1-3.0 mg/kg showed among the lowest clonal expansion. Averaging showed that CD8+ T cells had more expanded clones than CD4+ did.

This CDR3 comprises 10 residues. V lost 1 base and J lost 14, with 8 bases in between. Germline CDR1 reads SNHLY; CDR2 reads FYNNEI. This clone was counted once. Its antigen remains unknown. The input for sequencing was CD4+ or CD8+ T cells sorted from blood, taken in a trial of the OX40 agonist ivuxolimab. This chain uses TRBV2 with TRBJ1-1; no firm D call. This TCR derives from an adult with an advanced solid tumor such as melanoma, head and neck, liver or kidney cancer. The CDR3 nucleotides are TGTGCCAGCAGTGAAGATCTCCTCTTCTTT. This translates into CASSEDLLFF.